What follows are 23 T cell receptor beta chains derived from one specimen sequenced in a study of blood T cell repertoires in COVID-19. TCRdb's copy holds only in-frame clones and misses some; the assay was immunoSEQ multiplex PCR. The data hold 210,000 or so clones, with 70% to 90% observed a single time. Sequencing used peripheral blood. All receptors come from a woman between 50 and 59 years old with active or convalescent COVID-19.

The V gene is TRBV19, the J gene TRBJ1-3; D is uncertain. The germline V gene encodes CDR1 LNHDA and CDR2 SQIVND (reference sequence). This CDR3 contains 13 residues. The V end was cut by 5 bases, the J end by 3 bases, with 8 bases between. CDR3 sequence: CASSLINGNTIYF. CDR3 nucleotides: TGTGCCAGTAGTCTTATAAATGGAAACACCATATATTTT.

V usage is TRBV19 and J usage is TRBJ2-1; tentatively, D is TRBD1 (5 bases). Germline CDR1 and CDR2: LNHDA and SQIVND (reference sequence). Trimming stripped 6 bases from V and 6 bases from J, with 18 bases between. The CDR3 runs to 15 residues. The CDR3 protein is CASRSKGPITNEQFF. The CDR3 DNA reads as TGTGCCAGTAGATCCAAGGGGCCCATAACCAATGAGCAGTTCTTC.

The chain uses TRBV3-1 (or the pseudogene TRBV3-2) and TRBJ2-2; D is uncertain. Germline V CDR1 and CDR2: LGHDT, YNNKEL (reference sequence). This CDR3 has 16 residues. V shed 0 bases and J shed 1 base, with 9 bases lying between them. Here the CDR3 DNA reads TGTGCCAGCAGCCAAGATCGGAGAAAGAACACCGGGGAGCTGTTTTTT. It is translated as CASSQDRRKNTGELFF.

A remark on this clone: Other DNA sequences in this specimen translate into the identical CDR3. The CDR3 region has the DNA TGCAGTGCTAGGGGCCACAATGAGCAGTTCTTC. Its translation is CSARGHNEQFF. This rearrangement joins TRBV20-1 to TRBJ2-1; unclear D gene. The length of the CDR3 is 11 residues. Germline CDR1 is DFQATT and CDR2 is SNEGSKA (reference sequence). Trimming removed 3 bases from V and 5 bases from J, with 5 bases in between.

The V gene is TRBV5-1, the J gene TRBJ2-2; 10 nucleotides agree with TRBD1. The length of the CDR3 is 15 residues. Losses at the gene ends were 4 bases for V and 5 bases for J; bases not matched to a gene: 5. Germline V lookup: CDR1 SGHRS, CDR2 YFSETQ. The CDR3 reads CASSGGTGETGELFF. CDR3 in DNA: TGCGCCAGCAGCGGCGGGACAGGGGAAACCGGGGAGCTGTTTTTT. Together with reference TRBV5-1 and TRBJ2-2, the CDR3 gives the full variable domain: KAGVTQTPRYLIKTRGQQVTLSCSPISGHRSVSWYQQTPGQGLQFLFEYFSETQRNKGNFPGRFSGRQFSNSRSEMNVSTLELGDSALYLCASSGGTGETGELFFGEGSRLTVL.

The chain employs TRBV5-6 and TRBJ2-7; 8 bases match TRBD1. The CDR3 covers 13 residues. Germline CDR1 is SGHDT and CDR2 is YYEEEE. Losses at the gene ends were 3 bases for V and 6 bases for J; bases not matched to a gene: 5. The CDR3 here is CASSWTGKREQYV. CDR3 DNA: TGTGCCAGCAGCTGGACAGGGAAGCGCGAGCAGTACGTC.

This chain uses TRBV6-5 with TRBJ2-5; possibly TRBD1 for D (6 bases). V was cut by 7 bases and J by 7 bases, with 19 bases left in between. The CDR3 totals 14 residues. The germline V gene has CDR1 MNHEY and CDR2 SVGAGI. The DNA for the CDR3 is TGTGCCAGCACCTTTGAGGGACACCCGGGGACCCAGTACTTC. As protein: CASTFEGHPGTQYF.

This sequence joins TRBV4-1 and TRBJ1-5, with 9 positions matching TRBD1. Germline V lookup: CDR1 MGHRA, CDR2 YSYEKL. CDR3 length equals 16 residues. The V segment lost 3 bases and the J segment 5 bases; nucleotides outside the gene matches: 8. CDR3 sequence (DNA): TGCGCCAGCAGCCATTTCCGGACAGGGGAGGATCAGCCCCAGCATTTT. Encoded protein: CASSHFRTGEDQPQHF.

V gene TRBV29-1 combines with J gene TRBJ2-2; D is unclear. The CDR3 contains 14 residues. Germline values: CDR1 SQVTM, CDR2 ANQGSEA. Trimming took off 2 bases at V and 0 bases at J, with 7 bases between the two ends. The CDR3 sequence is CSVERFANTGELFF. DNA for the CDR3: TGCAGCGTTGAACGGTTCGCGAACACCGGGGAGCTGTTTTTT.

The V gene is TRBV19, the J gene TRBJ1-1, with a tentative D call TRBD1 (5 bases). Germline CDR1 and CDR2: LNHDA and SQIVND (reference sequence). The CDR3 is 14 amino acids. With 9 bases removed from V and 4 bases from J, the gap between germline ends came to 18 bases. CDR3 loop: CASGTAGSATEAFF. CDR3 bases: TGTGCCAGCGGGACTGCTGGCAGCGCCACTGAAGCTTTCTTT. Based on the CDR3 plus reference TRBV19 and TRBJ1-1, the full variable domain is DGGITQSPKYLFRKEGQNVTLSCEQNLNHDAMYWYRQDPGQGLRLIYYSQIVNDFQKGDIAEGYSVSREKKESFPLTVTSAQKNPTAFYLCASGTAGSATEAFFGQGTRLTVV.

The chain links TRBV27 to TRBJ2-1; the match to TRBD1 covers 8 bases. The CDR3 totals 12 residues. Germline values: CDR1 MNHEY, CDR2 SMNVEV (reference sequence). After removal of 5 bases from V and 9 bases from J, the junction contained 3 bases not matched to a gene. In DNA, the CDR3 is TGTGCCAGCAGTCCAGGGGGCACTGAGCAGTTCTTC. Its translation: CASSPGGTEQFF.

The V gene is TRBV7-2, the J gene TRBJ2-1, with TRBD2 matching over 8 bases. The CDR3 loop spans 17 amino acids. Losses at the gene ends were 3 bases for V and 2 bases for J; bases not matched to a gene: 9. CDR1 is SGHTA and CDR2 is FQGNSA in the germline V gene. CDR3 DNA sequence: TGTGCCAGCAGCTTTGCTAGCGGGTGGATCCCCTACAATGAGCAGTTCTTC. This sequence encodes CASSFASGWIPYNEQFF.

The chain carries TRBV18 and TRBJ1-6; 9 bases match TRBD1. This CDR3 spans 16 amino acids. Germline V gives CDR1 KGHSH, CDR2 LQKENI. The J segment lost 10 bases and the V segment lost 3 bases, leaving 10 bases of the junction unmatched. In DNA form, the CDR3 reads TGTGCCAGCTCACCGGAATCGGACAGGGGAGTCTCACCCCTCCACTTT. It yields the protein CASSPESDRGVSPLHF.

This clone was picked up a small number of times. V usage is TRBV6-6 and J usage is TRBJ2-2, with D uncertain. Germline-derived CDR1 and CDR2 are MNHNY and SVGAGI (reference sequence). CDR3 length: 12 amino acids. DNA for the CDR3: TGTGCTTCGACCACCCGGGTCGGGGAGCTGTTTTTT. The encoded protein is CASTTRVGELFF.

The chain is built from TRBV7-9 and TRBJ2-2, with a possible D match to TRBD2 (5 bases). This CDR3 comprises 15 residues. Trimming pared 0 bases from V and 3 bases from J, leaving 8 bases between. Germline loops: CDR1 SEHNR, CDR2 FQNEAQ (reference sequence). The CDR3, as DNA: TGTGCCAGCAGCTTAGCTGGCGGGTACACCGGGGAGCTGTTTTTT. It encodes CASSLAGGYTGELFF.

CDR3 residues: CASSGTQGLGTQYF. The DNA for the CDR3 is TGTGCCAGCAGTGGTACTCAGGGGTTGGGGACCCAGTACTTC. The chain combines TRBV25-1 with TRBJ2-5, with D perhaps TRBD1 (6 bases). Germline V gene sequence: CDR1 MGHDK, CDR2 SYGVNS. Trimming shortened V by 4 bases and J by 7 bases, and 16 bases separated the two germline ends. The CDR3 runs 14 residues.

The chain carries TRBV5-5 and TRBJ2-3; 11 bases are a match to TRBD2. Per the germline V gene, CDR1 is SGHKS and CDR2 is YYEKEE (reference sequence). The CDR3 sequence is 16 residues long. The junction had 7 bases not matched to a gene; V was cut back by 5 bases and J by 2 bases. The CDR3 DNA is TGTGCCAGCAGGGTACAACTAGCGGGGGTCACAGATACGCAGTATTTT. Translation: CASRVQLAGVTDTQYF.

This chain links TRBV19 with TRBJ1-6; 9 positions agree with TRBD1. This CDR3 comprises 15 residues. V lost 5 bases, J lost 7 bases, and 6 bases stayed unmatched. CDR1 is LNHDA, CDR2 SQIVND, per germline (reference sequence). CDR3 DNA sequence: TGTGCCAGTAGTGTCCCGGGACAGGGAAATTCACCCCTCCACTTT. Translation gives CASSVPGQGNSPLHF.

The chain carries TRBV10-3 and TRBJ1-2; D is perhaps TRBD1 (6 bases). CDR1 is ENHRY and CDR2 is SYGVKD in the germline V gene. The CDR3 runs to 14 residues. The V gene lost 3 bases and the J gene lost 2 bases, with 10 bases spanning the gap. The CDR3 region has the DNA TGTGCCATCAGTGAACCGGACAGAAACTATGGCTACACCTTC. It codes for CAISEPDRNYGYTF.

This chain links TRBV5-1 with TRBJ1-2, with D possibly TRBD1 on 6 matching bases. The V end was cut by 5 bases, the J end by 9 bases, with 20 bases between. The CDR3 is 14 amino acids. Germline V gene sequence: CDR1 SGHRS, CDR2 YFSETQ. CDR3 protein: CASRQAGDSYRYTF. The CDR3 DNA follows: TGCGCCAGCAGGCAGGCAGGGGATTCATATCGCTACACCTTC. Complete variable domain (other parts from reference TRBV5-1 and TRBJ1-2): KAGVTQTPRYLIKTRGQQVTLSCSPISGHRSVSWYQQTPGQGLQFLFEYFSETQRNKGNFPGRFSGRQFSNSRSEMNVSTLELGDSALYLCASRQAGDSYRYTFGSGTRLTVV.

This chain joins TRBV7-9 and TRBJ2-5; 8 nucleotides align to TRBD1. The CDR3 contains 15 residues. J gave up 2 bases and V 5 bases, and 7 bases lay outside the gene matches. CDR1 is SEHNR, CDR2 FQNEAQ, per germline (reference sequence). The CDR3 bases are TGTGCCAGCAGCCGCTGGACAGGGACGCAAGAGACCCAGTACTTC. Its translation: CASSRWTGTQETQYF.

The CDR3 DNA follows: TGCGCCAGCAGTGAGCGGGAGGCAGACGAGCAGTACTTC. Protein product: CASSEREADEQYF. The chain employs TRBV10-2 and TRBJ2-7; 7 nucleotides line up with TRBD2. V lost 2 bases to trimming and J lost 5 bases; unmatched junction nucleotides: 3. CDR1 and CDR2 from the germline V gene are WSHSY and SAAADI. The CDR3 is made up of 13 amino acids.

The chain recombines TRBV24-1 with TRBJ1-1; no reliable D call. Germline V gene sequence: CDR1 KGHDR, CDR2 SFDVKD. The CDR3 extends over 13 amino acids. V lost 9 bases and J lost 11, with 21 bases in between. The CDR3 here is CATAREGGVAAFF. CDR3 in DNA: TGTGCCACCGCGCGCGAGGGTGGGGTGGCGGCTTTCTTT.